A selection of T cell receptor beta chains follows, all from one sample in a study of blood T cells in healthy people across ages. Each CDR3 protein gets one entry after TCRdb re-called the 5' RACE reads with MiXCR. The table lists 2 million or so distinct CDR3 sequences, roughly 49% of them singletons. What was sequenced was blood. These receptors originate from a woman in her thirties or forties in good health. Both conserved end residues are part of each CDR3. Each record gives: CDR3 DNA, CDR3 protein, D gene, clone size, V gene, J gene. The D gene is left open where the match is weak. Some rows mark clone size as missing; the rest say once, few, many or name a class of expanded clone.

cdr3_nt: TGTGCCAGCAGCTTTTCCCAGAATGGCTACACCTTC
cdr3_aa: CASSFSQNGYTF
d_call: -
clone_size: few
v_call: TRBV7-9
j_call: TRBJ1-2

cdr3_nt: TGCAGTGCTAGAGGGCTGCTCGGGGAAGCCCAGTACTTC
cdr3_aa: CSARGLLGEAQYF
d_call: -
clone_size: -
v_call: TRBV20-1
j_call: TRBJ2-7

cdr3_nt: TGTGCCAGCCTAACCCGCTGGCAGGATGGCTACACCTTC
cdr3_aa: CASLTRWQDGYTF
d_call: -
clone_size: -
v_call: TRBV6-5
j_call: TRBJ1-2

cdr3_nt: TGTGCCAGCAGCCATTCCTCCGGGACGGTGAAGACCCAGTACTTC
cdr3_aa: CASSHSSGTVKTQYF
d_call: -
clone_size: few
v_call: TRBV3-1
j_call: TRBJ2-5

cdr3_nt: TGTGCCAGCAGTGACTCGGACGGGAACACTGAAGCTTTCTTT
cdr3_aa: CASSDSDGNTEAFF
d_call: -
clone_size: -
v_call: TRBV6-1
j_call: TRBJ1-1

cdr3_nt: TGTGCCAGCATCTACAGGGGCGGAGAGACCCAGTACTTC
cdr3_aa: CASIYRGGETQYF
d_call: TRBD1
clone_size: few
v_call: TRBV2
j_call: TRBJ2-5

cdr3_nt: TGTGCCACGCAAGCGGGGCGCACAGATACGCAGTATTTT
cdr3_aa: CATQAGRTDTQYF
d_call: TRBD2
clone_size: -
v_call: TRBV28
j_call: TRBJ2-3

cdr3_nt: TGTGCCAGCACCCTGGGTCCGACTGGGGCCAACGTCCTGACTTTC
cdr3_aa: CASTLGPTGANVLTF
d_call: -
clone_size: -
v_call: TRBV9
j_call: TRBJ2-6

cdr3_nt: TGTGCCAGCAGCTTGGTTGATTTTCGAACAGATACGCAGTATTTT
cdr3_aa: CASSLVDFRTDTQYF
d_call: -
clone_size: few
v_call: TRBV5-5
j_call: TRBJ2-3

cdr3_nt: TGTGCCAGCAGCCAATATGGAGGGGGGAGCTCCTACGAGCAGTACTTC
cdr3_aa: CASSQYGGGSSYEQYF
d_call: -
clone_size: -
v_call: TRBV4-2
j_call: TRBJ2-7

cdr3_nt: TGCAGCGTTTTCTTAAATCGGGACAGGACTGACAATGAGCAGTTCTTC
cdr3_aa: CSVFLNRDRTDNEQFF
d_call: TRBD1
clone_size: -
v_call: TRBV29-1
j_call: TRBJ2-1

cdr3_nt: TGCAGTGCCGCCTCCAGGACACGTAGCAATCAGCCCCAGCATTTT
cdr3_aa: CSAASRTRSNQPQHF
d_call: -
clone_size: -
v_call: TRBV20-1
j_call: TRBJ1-5

cdr3_nt: TGTGCCACCATAGGCCGGGCAGGGTCTCGCAATGAGCAGTTCTTC
cdr3_aa: CATIGRAGSRNEQFF
d_call: -
clone_size: -
v_call: TRBV24-1
j_call: TRBJ2-1

cdr3_nt: TGTGCCAGCAGATTTGGGGGGTCCGGTGAGACCCAGTACTTC
cdr3_aa: CASRFGGSGETQYF
d_call: -
clone_size: -
v_call: TRBV12-3/TRBV12-4
j_call: TRBJ2-5

cdr3_nt: TGTGCCAGCAGCATGTCACAGGGGGCCCGGGAGACCCAGTACTTC
cdr3_aa: CASSMSQGARETQYF
d_call: TRBD1
clone_size: -
v_call: TRBV25-1
j_call: TRBJ2-5

cdr3_nt: TGTGCCACCAGCAGCCCGCCACCAAATCAAGAGACCCAGTACTTC
cdr3_aa: CATSSPPPNQETQYF
d_call: -
clone_size: few
v_call: TRBV15
j_call: TRBJ2-5

cdr3_nt: TGCAGCGTTTATAGACCATTGAACACTGAAGCTTTCTTT
cdr3_aa: CSVYRPLNTEAFF
d_call: -
clone_size: few
v_call: TRBV29-1
j_call: TRBJ1-1

cdr3_nt: TGCGCCAGCAGCCAGATAGACAGGTTCGGAGAGACCCAGTACTTC
cdr3_aa: CASSQIDRFGETQYF
d_call: -
clone_size: -
v_call: TRBV4-3
j_call: TRBJ2-5

cdr3_nt: TGTGCTAGTGAAGCGGGGGGGCCCCACAATGAGCAGTTCTTC
cdr3_aa: CASEAGGPHNEQFF
d_call: TRBD2
clone_size: few
v_call: TRBV12-5
j_call: TRBJ2-1

cdr3_nt: TGCAGTGCTAAGGACTTATTACAAGAGACCCAGTACTTC
cdr3_aa: CSAKDLLQETQYF
d_call: -
clone_size: few
v_call: TRBV20-1
j_call: TRBJ2-5

cdr3_nt: TGCAGTGCTCCCCCCGGGACCGAGACCGGCACAGATACGCAGTATTTT
cdr3_aa: CSAPPGTETGTDTQYF
d_call: -
clone_size: few
v_call: TRBV20-1
j_call: TRBJ2-3

cdr3_nt: TGTGCCAGCAGTATCCGGTTCGGGGAGACCCAGTACTTC
cdr3_aa: CASSIRFGETQYF
d_call: -
clone_size: -
v_call: TRBV28
j_call: TRBJ2-5

cdr3_nt: TGTGCCAGCAGCCCCCGACAGGGCGGCAAGCAGTACTTC
cdr3_aa: CASSPRQGGKQYF
d_call: TRBD1
clone_size: -
v_call: TRBV7-9
j_call: TRBJ2-4

cdr3_nt: TGTGCCAGCAGCTCCCTGAGAAGGACCCTCACGGACGAGCAGTACTTC
cdr3_aa: CASSSLRRTLTDEQYF
d_call: -
clone_size: few
v_call: TRBV6-2/TRBV6-3
j_call: TRBJ2-7